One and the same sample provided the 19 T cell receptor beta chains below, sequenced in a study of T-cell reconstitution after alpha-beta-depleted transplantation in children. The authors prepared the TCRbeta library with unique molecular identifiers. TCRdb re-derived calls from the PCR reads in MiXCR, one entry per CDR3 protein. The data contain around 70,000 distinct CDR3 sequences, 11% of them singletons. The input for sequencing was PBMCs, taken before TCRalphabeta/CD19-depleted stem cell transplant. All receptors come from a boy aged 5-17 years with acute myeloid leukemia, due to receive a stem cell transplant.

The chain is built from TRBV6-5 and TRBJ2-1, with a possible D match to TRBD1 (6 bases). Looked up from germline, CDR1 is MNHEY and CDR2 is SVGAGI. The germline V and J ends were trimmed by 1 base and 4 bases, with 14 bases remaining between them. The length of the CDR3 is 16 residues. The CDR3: CASSYWGRGYYNEQFF. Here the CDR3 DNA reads TGTGCCAGCAGTTACTGGGGCAGGGGCTATTACAATGAGCAGTTCTTC.

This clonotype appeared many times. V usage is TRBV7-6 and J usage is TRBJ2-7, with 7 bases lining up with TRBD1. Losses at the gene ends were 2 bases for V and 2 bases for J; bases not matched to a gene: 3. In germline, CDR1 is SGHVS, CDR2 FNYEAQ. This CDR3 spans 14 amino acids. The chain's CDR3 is CASSLRQGPYEQYF. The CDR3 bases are TGTGCCAGCAGCTTAAGACAGGGTCCCTACGAGCAGTACTTC.

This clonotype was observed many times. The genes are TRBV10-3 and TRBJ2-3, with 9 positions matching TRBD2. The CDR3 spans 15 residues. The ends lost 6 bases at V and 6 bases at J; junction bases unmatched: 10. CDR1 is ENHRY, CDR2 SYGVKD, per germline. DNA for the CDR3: TGTGCCATCAGCCAGACTAGCGGCTCCCCGGATACGCAGTATTTT. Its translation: CAISQTSGSPDTQYF.

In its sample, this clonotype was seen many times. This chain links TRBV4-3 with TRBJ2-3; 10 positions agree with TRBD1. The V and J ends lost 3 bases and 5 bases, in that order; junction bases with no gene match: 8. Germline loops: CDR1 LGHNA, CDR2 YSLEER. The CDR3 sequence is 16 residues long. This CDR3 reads CASSQVTGGAGDTQYF. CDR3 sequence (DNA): TGCGCCAGCAGCCAGGTGACAGGGGGCGCGGGAGATACGCAGTATTTT.

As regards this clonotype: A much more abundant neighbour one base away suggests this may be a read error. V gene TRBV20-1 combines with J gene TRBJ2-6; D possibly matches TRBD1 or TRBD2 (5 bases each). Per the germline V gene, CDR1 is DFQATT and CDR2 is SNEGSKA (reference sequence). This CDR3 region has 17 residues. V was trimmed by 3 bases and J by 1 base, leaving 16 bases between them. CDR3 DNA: TGCAGTGCTAGGGCCCACGGGGCAACTTCTGGGGCCAACGTCCTGACTTTC. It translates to CSARAHGATSGANVLTF.

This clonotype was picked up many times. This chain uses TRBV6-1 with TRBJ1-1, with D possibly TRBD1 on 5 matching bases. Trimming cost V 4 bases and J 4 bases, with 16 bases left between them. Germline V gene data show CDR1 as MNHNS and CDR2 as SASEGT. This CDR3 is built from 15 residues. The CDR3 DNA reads TGTGCCAGCAGTGGATCAGGGAGATCGGGCACTGAAGCTTTCTTT. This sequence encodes CASSGSGRSGTEAFF.

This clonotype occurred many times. CDR3 amino acids: CASSLRSANYYGYTF. The CDR3 DNA sequence: TGTGCCAGCAGCCTCCGGTCCGCCAATTACTATGGCTACACCTTC. The chain employs TRBV16 and TRBJ1-2; D is uncertain. CDR3 length: 15 amino acids. Germline V gene data show CDR1 as KGHSY and CDR2 as FQNENV. V gave up 4 bases and J gave up 3 bases, with 15 bases separating them.

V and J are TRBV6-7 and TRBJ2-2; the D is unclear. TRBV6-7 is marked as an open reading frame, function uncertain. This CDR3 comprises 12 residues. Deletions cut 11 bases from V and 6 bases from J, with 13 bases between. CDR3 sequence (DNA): TGTGCCTTCAGTTTGCCGGCCGGGGAGCTGTTTTTT. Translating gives CAFSLPAGELFF.

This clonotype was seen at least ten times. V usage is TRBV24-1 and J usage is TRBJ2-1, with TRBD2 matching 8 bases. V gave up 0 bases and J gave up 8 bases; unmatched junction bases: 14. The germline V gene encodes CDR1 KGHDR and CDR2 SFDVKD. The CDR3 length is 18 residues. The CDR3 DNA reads TGTGCCACCAGTGATTTGGCCCAGCGGGGGATGGGGGTCGATGAGCAGTTCTTC. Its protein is CATSDLAQRGMGVDEQFF.

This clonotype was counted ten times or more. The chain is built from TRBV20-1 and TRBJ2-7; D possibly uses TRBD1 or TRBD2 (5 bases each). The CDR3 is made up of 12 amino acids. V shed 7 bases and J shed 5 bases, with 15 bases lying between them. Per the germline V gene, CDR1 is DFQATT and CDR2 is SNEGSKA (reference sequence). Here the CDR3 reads CSGSGGDHEQYF. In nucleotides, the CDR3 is TGCAGTGGTAGTGGTGGGGACCACGAGCAGTACTTC.

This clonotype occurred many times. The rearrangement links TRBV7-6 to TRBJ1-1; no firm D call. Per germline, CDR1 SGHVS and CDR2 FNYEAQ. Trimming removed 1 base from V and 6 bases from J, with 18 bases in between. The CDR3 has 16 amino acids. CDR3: CASSLDPTSSSAEAFF. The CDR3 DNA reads TGTGCCAGCAGCTTAGACCCGACCTCCTCCTCCGCTGAAGCTTTCTTT.

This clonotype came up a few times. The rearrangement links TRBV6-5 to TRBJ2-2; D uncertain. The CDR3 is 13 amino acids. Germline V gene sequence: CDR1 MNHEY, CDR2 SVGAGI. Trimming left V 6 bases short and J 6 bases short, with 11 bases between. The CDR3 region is CASSHPSPGELFF. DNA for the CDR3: TGTGCCAGCAGCCACCCTAGTCCCGGGGAGCTGTTTTTT.

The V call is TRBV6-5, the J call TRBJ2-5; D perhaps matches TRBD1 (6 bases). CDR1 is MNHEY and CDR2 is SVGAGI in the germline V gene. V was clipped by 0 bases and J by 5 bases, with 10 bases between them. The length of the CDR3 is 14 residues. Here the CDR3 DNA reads TGTGCCAGCAGTTACTCCAGGGGATCGGAGACCCAGTACTTC. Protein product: CASSYSRGSETQYF.

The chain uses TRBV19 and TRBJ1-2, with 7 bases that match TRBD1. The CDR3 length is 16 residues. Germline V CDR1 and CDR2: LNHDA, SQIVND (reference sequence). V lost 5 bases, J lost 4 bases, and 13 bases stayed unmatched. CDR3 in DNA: TGTGCCAGTAGTTACGGAGGTGGGGACAGCGTCTATGGCTACACCTTC. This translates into CASSYGGGDSVYGYTF. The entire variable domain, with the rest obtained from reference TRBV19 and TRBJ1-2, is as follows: DGGITQSPKYLFRKEGQNVTLSCEQNLNHDAMYWYRQDPGQGLRLIYYSQIVNDFQKGDIAEGYSVSREKKESFPLTVTSAQKNPTAFYLCASSYGGGDSVYGYTFGSGTRLTVV.

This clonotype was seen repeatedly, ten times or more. The DNA of the CDR3 is TGTGCCAGCAGCCAAGCGGGAGGTAGGGGGACAGATACGCAGTATTTT. Protein sequence: CASSQAGGRGTDTQYF. The chain links TRBV3-1 to TRBJ2-3; perhaps TRBD2 as D (7 bases). Germline loops: CDR1 LGHDT, CDR2 YNNKEL (reference sequence). The V end lost 1 base, the J end lost 3 bases, and 14 bases lay between the germline ends. The CDR3 has 16 amino acids.

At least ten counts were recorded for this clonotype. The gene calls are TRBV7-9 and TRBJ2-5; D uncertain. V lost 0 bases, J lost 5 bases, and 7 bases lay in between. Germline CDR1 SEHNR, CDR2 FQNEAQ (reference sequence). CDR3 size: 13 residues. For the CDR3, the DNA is TGTGCCAGCAGCTTAGCGCTAAGCGAGACCCAGTACTTC. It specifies CASSLALSETQYF.

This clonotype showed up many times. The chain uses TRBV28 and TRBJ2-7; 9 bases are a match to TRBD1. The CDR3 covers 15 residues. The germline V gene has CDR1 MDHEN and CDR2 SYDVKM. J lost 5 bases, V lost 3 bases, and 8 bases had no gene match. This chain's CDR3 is CASSFFFGTGNEQYF. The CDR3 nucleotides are TGTGCCAGCAGTTTTTTTTTCGGGACAGGGAACGAGCAGTACTTC. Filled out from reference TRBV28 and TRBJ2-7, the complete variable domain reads DVKVTQSSRYLVKRTGEKVFLECVQDMDHENMFWYRQDPGLGLRLIYFSYDVKMKEKGDIPEGYSVSREKKERFSLILESASTNQTSMYLCASSFFFGTGNEQYFGPGTRLTVT.

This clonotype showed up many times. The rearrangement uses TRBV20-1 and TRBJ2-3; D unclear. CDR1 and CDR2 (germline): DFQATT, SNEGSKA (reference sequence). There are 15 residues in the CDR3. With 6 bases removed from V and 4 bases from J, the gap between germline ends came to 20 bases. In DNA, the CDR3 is TGCAGTGCCCCTTCCGCAGCTGTGGGGTCAGATACGCAGTATTTT. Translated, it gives CSAPSAAVGSDTQYF.

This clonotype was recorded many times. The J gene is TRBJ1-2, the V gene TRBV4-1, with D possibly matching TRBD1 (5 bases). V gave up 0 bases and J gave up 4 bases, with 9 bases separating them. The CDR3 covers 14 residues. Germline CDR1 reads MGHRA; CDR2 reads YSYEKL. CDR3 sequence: CASSQEWGLYGYTF. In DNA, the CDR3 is TGCGCCAGCAGCCAAGAGTGGGGCCTCTATGGCTACACCTTC.